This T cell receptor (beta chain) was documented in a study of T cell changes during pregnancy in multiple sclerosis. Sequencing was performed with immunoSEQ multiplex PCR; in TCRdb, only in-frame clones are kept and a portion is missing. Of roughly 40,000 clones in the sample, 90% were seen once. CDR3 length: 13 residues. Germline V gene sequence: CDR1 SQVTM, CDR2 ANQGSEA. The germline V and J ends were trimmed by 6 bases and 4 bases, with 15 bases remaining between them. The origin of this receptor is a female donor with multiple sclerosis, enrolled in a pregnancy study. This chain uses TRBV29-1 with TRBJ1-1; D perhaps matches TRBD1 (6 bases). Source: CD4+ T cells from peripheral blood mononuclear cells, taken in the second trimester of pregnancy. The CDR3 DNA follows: TGCAGCGTCGGAGAGGGAGGGGGCACTGAAGCTTTCTTT. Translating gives CSVGEGGGTEAFF.